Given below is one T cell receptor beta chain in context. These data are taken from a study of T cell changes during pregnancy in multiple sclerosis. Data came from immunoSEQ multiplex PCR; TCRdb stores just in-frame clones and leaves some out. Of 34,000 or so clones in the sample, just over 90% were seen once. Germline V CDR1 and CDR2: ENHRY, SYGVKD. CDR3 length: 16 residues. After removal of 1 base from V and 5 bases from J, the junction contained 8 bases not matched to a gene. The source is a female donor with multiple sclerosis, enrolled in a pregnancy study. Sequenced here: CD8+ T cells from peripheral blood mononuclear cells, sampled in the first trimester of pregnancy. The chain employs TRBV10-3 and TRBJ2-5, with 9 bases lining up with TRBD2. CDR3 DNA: TGTGCCATCAGTGAGTTTGGACTAGCGAGTCTCGAGACCCAGTACTTC. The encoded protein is CAISEFGLASLETQYF.